The 13 T cell receptor beta chains given below trace back to one sample, sequenced in a study of identical twins. TCRdb passed the 5' RACE reads through MiXCR, listing each CDR3 protein once. The sample lists fewer than 550,000 distinct CDR3 sequences, approximately 15% occurring once. This sample also appeared in a second study, on yellow fever vaccine responses in identical twins.

The specimen was CD4+ T cells sorted from blood. The receptors here all came from a woman between 18 and 29 years old in good health.

In this sample, this clonotype turned up a few times. The V gene is TRBV7-9, the J gene TRBJ2-3; 8 positions match TRBD1. The J segment lost 1 base and the V segment lost 5 bases, leaving 8 bases of the junction unmatched. Germline values: CDR1 SEHNR, CDR2 FQNEAQ (reference sequence). The CDR3 loop spans 16 amino acids. The CDR3 nucleotides read TGTGCCAGCAGCCGCCGACAGGGGATAGGCACAGATACGCAGTATTTT. This gives the protein CASSRRQGIGTDTQYF. Supplemented by reference TRBV7-9 and TRBJ2-3, the full variable domain reads DTGVSQNPRHKITKRGQNVTFRCDPISEHNRLYWYRQTLGQGPEFLTYFQNEAQLEKSRLLSDRFSAERPKGSFSTLEIQRTEQGDSAMYLCASSRRQGIGTDTQYFGPGTRLTVL.

This clonotype was seen a handful of times. This sequence joins TRBV5-6 and TRBJ1-1; no firm D call. Germline CDR1 is SGHDT and CDR2 is YYEEEE. The CDR3 is 14 amino acids. The germline V and J ends were trimmed by 0 bases and 3 bases, with 9 bases remaining between them. The CDR3: CASSLGQKHTEAFF. The CDR3 DNA reads as TGTGCCAGCAGCTTGGGGCAGAAACACACTGAAGCTTTCTTT.

This clonotype was recorded a few times. The chain combines TRBV7-3 with TRBJ2-1, with TRBD2 as a possible D gene (7 bases). The length of the CDR3 is 17 residues. Germline lookup yields CDR1 SGHTA and CDR2 FQGTGA. Trimming cost V 5 bases and J 9 bases, with 26 bases left between them. CDR3 coding DNA: TGTGCCAGCAGCCTTGATCCGGCGGGGGCCCAGAGGGGTGAGCAGTTCTTC. Protein sequence: CASSLDPAGAQRGEQFF.

The J gene is TRBJ2-1, the V gene TRBV5-4, with 9 positions matching TRBD1. The germline V gene encodes CDR1 SGHNT and CDR2 YYREEE (reference sequence). This CDR3 contains 14 residues. The J segment lost 7 bases and the V segment lost 3 bases, leaving 5 bases of the junction unmatched. CDR3 sequence reads: CASSWDRVMNEQFF. The CDR3 DNA sequence: TGTGCCAGCAGCTGGGACAGGGTTATGAATGAGCAGTTCTTC.

This clonotype showed up many times. V and J are TRBV25-1 and TRBJ2-7, with D perhaps matching TRBD1 (5 bases). Trimming left V 6 bases short and J 0 bases short, with 9 bases between. This CDR3 contains 13 residues. CDR1 and CDR2 from the germline V gene are MGHDK and SYGVNS. CDR3 DNA sequence: TGTGCCAGCAGAGACAGCTACTCCTACGAGCAGTACTTC. This translates into CASRDSYSYEQYF.

This clonotype has a handful of counts. The CDR3 region is CATSRVRDSASYEQYF. The CDR3 DNA reads as TGTGCCACCAGCAGAGTACGGGACTCCGCATCCTACGAGCAGTACTTC. The V call is TRBV15, the J call TRBJ2-7; TRBD2 might be the D (6 bases). Germline assignment: CDR1 LNHNV and CDR2 YYDKDF (reference sequence). Trimming took off 1 base at V and 1 base at J, with 14 bases between the two ends. This CDR3 is built from 16 residues.

This clonotype was detected a few times. V and J are TRBV12-3 or TRBV12-4 and TRBJ1-6; 8 nucleotides align to TRBD1. The CDR3 runs to 14 residues. Trimming took 4 bases from V and 10 from J; bases not matched to a gene: 6. This CDR3 reads CASSSGGRGSPLHF. Here the CDR3 DNA reads TGTGCCAGCAGTTCAGGGGGCAGGGGCTCACCCCTCCACTTT.

This clonotype appeared a few times. This chain connects TRBV6-1 to TRBJ2-2; a weak D match, TRBD2 (6 bases). Germline V gives CDR1 MNHNS, CDR2 SASEGT. This CDR3 is 14 amino acids long. The ends were cut back, 6 bases at V and 7 bases at J, with 15 bases in the middle. CDR3 nucleotides: TGTGCCAGCAGCCAGGGCGGGATCAGCGGGGAGCTGTTTTTT. It specifies CASSQGGISGELFF.

This clonotype showed up many times. The chain carries TRBV20-1 and TRBJ2-2, with 9 bases lining up with TRBD2. The CDR3 runs 16 residues. Germline V CDR1 and CDR2: DFQATT, SNEGSKA (reference sequence). V lost 0 bases, J lost 8 bases, and 10 bases stayed unmatched. The CDR3 DNA sequence: TGCAGTGCTAGAGAGATCCAGCGGGGGGTATCTGGGGAGCTGTTTTTT. It translates to CSAREIQRGVSGELFF.

V gene TRBV20-1 combines with J gene TRBJ2-1, with a possible D match to TRBD2 (6 bases). CDR1 DFQATT and CDR2 SNEGSKA come from the germline V gene (reference sequence). The CDR3 consists of 14 residues. The V end lost 5 bases, the J end lost 5 bases, and 16 bases lay between the germline ends. This chain's CDR3 is CSAPRAGLDNEQFF. The DNA of the CDR3 is TGCAGTGCTCCCCGTGCGGGACTGGACAATGAGCAGTTCTTC.

This chain links TRBV28 with TRBJ2-6, with 7 bases matching TRBD1. V lost 5 bases, J lost 0 bases, and 7 bases stayed unmatched. Germline assignment: CDR1 MDHEN and CDR2 SYDVKM. CDR3 length equals 17 residues. This CDR3 reads CASSTRQGRSGANVLTF. Here the CDR3 DNA reads TGTGCCAGCAGTACTAGACAGGGCCGCTCTGGGGCCAACGTCCTGACTTTC. Based on the CDR3 plus reference TRBV28 and TRBJ2-6, the full variable domain is DVKVTQSSRYLVKRTGEKVFLECVQDMDHENMFWYRQDPGLGLRLIYFSYDVKMKEKGDIPEGYSVSREKKERFSLILESASTNQTSMYLCASSTRQGRSGANVLTFGAGSRLTVL.

The chain joins TRBV29-1 to TRBJ2-4; possible D gene TRBD1, 5 bases. Trimming removed 1 base from V and 0 bases from J, with 13 bases in between. Germline CDR1 and CDR2: SQVTM and ANQGSEA. CDR3 length equals 16 residues. The CDR3 loop is CSVEGIRGLAKNIQYF. The CDR3, as DNA: TGCAGCGTTGAAGGAATTAGGGGATTAGCCAAAAACATTCAGTACTTC. The full variable domain, in which reference TRBV29-1 and TRBJ2-4 provide the parts outside the CDR3, is SAVISQKPSRDICQRGTSLTIQCQVDSQVTMMFWYRQQPGQSLTLIATANQGSEATYESGFVIDKFPISRPNLTFSTLTVSNMSPEDSSIYLCSVEGIRGLAKNIQYFGAGTRLSVL.

This clonotype was observed at least ten times. The V and J genes are TRBV5-1 and TRBJ1-4, with TRBD1 matching over 8 bases. Trimming removed 3 bases from V and 10 bases from J; junction bases left unmatched: 5. The germline V gene has CDR1 SGHRS and CDR2 YFSETQ. This CDR3 contains 13 residues. The CDR3 region has the DNA TGCGCCAGCAGCTCCCGACAGGGGTCAAAACTGTTTTTT. Its protein product is CASSSRQGSKLFF.